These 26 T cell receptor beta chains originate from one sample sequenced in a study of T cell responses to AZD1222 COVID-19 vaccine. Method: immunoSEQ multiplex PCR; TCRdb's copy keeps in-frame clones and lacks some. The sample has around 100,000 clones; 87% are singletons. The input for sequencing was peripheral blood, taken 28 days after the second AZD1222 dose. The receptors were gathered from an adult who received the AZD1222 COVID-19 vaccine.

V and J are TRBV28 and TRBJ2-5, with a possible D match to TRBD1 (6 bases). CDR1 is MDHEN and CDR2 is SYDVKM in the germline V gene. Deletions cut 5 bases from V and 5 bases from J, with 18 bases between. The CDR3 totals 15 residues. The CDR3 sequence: CASSPGTQSRETQYF. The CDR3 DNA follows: TGTGCCAGCAGTCCCGGGACACAAAGCCGGGAGACCCAGTACTTC.

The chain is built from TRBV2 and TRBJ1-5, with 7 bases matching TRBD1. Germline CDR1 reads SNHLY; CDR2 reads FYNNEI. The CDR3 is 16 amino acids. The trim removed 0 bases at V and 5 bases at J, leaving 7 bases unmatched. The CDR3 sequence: CASSEATRQGDQPQHF. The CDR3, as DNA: TGTGCCAGCAGTGAAGCTACCCGACAGGGTGATCAGCCCCAGCATTTT.

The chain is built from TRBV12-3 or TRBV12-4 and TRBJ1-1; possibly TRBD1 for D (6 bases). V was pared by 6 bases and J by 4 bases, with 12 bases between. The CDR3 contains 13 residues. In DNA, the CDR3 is TGTGCCAGCAGGTTCAGGGGAGGCACTGAAGCTTTCTTT. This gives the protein CASRFRGGTEAFF.

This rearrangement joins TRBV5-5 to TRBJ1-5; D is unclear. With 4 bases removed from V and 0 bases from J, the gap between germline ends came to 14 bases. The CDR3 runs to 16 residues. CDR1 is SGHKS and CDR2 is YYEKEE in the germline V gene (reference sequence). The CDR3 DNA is TGTGCCAGCAGCCCCACTTTGTGGAATAGCAATCAGCCCCAGCATTTT. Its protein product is CASSPTLWNSNQPQHF.

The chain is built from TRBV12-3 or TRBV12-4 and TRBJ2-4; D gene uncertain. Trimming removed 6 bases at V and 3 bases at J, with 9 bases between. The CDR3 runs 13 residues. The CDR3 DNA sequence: TGTGCCAGCAGGACCTCATTCAAAAACATTCAGTACTTC. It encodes CASRTSFKNIQYF.

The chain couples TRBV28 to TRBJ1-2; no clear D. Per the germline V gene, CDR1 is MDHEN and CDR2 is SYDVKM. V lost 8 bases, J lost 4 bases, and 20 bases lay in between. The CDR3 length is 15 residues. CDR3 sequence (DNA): TGTGCCAGCTCTGGGGTGGGTCTGGAAGGCTATGGCTACACCTTC. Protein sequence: CASSGVGLEGYGYTF.

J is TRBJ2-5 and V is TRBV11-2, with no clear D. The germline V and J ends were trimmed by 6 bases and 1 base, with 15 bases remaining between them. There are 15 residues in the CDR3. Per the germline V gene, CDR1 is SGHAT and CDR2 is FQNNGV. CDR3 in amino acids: CASSPGAEIQETQYF. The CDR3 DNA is TGTGCCAGCAGTCCCGGTGCGGAAATCCAAGAGACCCAGTACTTC.

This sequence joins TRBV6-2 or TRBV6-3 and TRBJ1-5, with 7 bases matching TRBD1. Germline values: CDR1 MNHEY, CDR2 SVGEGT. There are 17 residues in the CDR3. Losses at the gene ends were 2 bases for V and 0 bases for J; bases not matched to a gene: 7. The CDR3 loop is CASSYPTGAYSNQPQHF. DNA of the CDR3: TGTGCCAGCAGTTACCCTACAGGGGCATATAGCAATCAGCCCCAGCATTTT.

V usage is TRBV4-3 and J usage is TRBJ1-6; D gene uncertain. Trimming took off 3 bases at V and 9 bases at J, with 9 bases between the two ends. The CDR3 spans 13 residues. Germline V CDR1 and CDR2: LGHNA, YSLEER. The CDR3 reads CASSQTSSSPLHF. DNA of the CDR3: TGCGCCAGCAGCCAGACGTCGAGTTCACCCCTCCACTTT.

Here the CDR3 DNA reads TGTGCCAGCAGTGAAGTTCAGCCCCAGCATTTT. Translation gives CASSEVQPQHF. The chain is built from TRBV6-1 and TRBJ1-5, with D unresolved. Trimming pared 1 base from V and 6 bases from J, leaving 1 base between. The V gene's germline CDR1 is MNHNS and CDR2 SASEGT. CDR3 size: 11 residues.

CDR3 in amino acids: CASRSDSLNTEAFF. As DNA, the CDR3 is TGTGCCAGCAGGTCGGACAGTTTGAACACTGAAGCTTTCTTT. This chain links TRBV7-3 with TRBJ1-1; D is perhaps TRBD1 (6 bases). The ends were cut back, 6 bases at V and 0 bases at J, with 11 bases in the middle. Germline V gene lookup returns CDR1 SGHTA and CDR2 FQGTGA. This CDR3 region has 14 residues. Full variable domain (rest looked up from reference TRBV7-3 and TRBJ1-1): GAGVSQTPSNKVTEKGKYVELRCDPISGHTALYWYRQSLGQGPEFLIYFQGTGAADDSGLPNDRFFAVRPEGSVSTLKIQRTERGDSAVYLCASRSDSLNTEAFFGQGTRLTVV.

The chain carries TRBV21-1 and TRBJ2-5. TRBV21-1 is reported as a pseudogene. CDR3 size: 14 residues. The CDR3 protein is CASSKGIWKETQYF. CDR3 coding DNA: TGTGCCAGCAGCAAAGGCATCTGGAAAGAGACCCAGTACTTC.

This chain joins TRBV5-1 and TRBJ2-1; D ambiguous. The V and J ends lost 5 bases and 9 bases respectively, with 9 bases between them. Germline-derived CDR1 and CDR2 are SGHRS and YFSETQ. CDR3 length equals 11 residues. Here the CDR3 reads CASRESGEQFF. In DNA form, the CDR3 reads TGCGCCAGCAGAGAATCGGGTGAGCAGTTCTTC.

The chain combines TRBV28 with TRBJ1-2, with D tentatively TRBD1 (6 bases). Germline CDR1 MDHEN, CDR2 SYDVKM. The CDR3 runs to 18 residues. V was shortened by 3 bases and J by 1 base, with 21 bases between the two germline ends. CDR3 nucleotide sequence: TGTGCCAGCAGTTTCCTCAACCTGGACAGCTTTTATAACTATGGCTACACCTTC. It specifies CASSFLNLDSFYNYGYTF.

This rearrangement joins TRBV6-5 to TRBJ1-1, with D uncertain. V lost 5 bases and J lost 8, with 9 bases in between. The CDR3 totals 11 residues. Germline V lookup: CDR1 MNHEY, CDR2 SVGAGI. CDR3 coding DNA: TGTGCCAGCAGTCGGAATCAAGAAGCTTTCTTT. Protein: CASSRNQEAFF.

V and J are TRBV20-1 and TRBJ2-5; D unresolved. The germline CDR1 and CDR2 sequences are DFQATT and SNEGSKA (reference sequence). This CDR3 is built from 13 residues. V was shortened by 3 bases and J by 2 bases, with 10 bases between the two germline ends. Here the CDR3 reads CSASSILQETQYF. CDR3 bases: TGCAGTGCTAGTAGTATTCTACAAGAGACCCAGTACTTC.

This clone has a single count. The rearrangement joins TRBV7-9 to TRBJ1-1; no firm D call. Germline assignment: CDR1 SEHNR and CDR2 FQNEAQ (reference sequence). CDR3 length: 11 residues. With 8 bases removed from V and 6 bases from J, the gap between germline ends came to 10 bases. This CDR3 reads CASGRVSEAFF. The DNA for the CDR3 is TGTGCCAGCGGGCGGGTCTCTGAAGCTTTCTTT.

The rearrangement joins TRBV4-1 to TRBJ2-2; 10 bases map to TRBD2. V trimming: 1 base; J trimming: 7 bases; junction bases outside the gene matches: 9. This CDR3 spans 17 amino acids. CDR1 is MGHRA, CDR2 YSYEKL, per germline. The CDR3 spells CASSQAASGSEDGELFF. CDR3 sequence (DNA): TGCGCCAGCAGCCAAGCGGCTAGCGGGAGCGAGGACGGGGAGCTGTTTTTT.

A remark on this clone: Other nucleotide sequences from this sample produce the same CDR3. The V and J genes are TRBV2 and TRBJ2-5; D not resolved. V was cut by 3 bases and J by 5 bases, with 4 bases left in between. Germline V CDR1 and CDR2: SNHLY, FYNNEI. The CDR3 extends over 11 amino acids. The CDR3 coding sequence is TGTGCCAGCAGTGAGAGGGAGACCCAGTACTTC. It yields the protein CASSERETQYF.

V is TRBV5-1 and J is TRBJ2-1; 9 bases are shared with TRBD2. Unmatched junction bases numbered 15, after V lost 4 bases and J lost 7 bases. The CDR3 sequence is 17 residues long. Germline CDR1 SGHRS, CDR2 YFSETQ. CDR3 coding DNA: TGCGCCAGCAGCACCCAAGGGGCGGGGGGGCCCTGGAATGAGCAGTTCTTC. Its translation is CASSTQGAGGPWNEQFF. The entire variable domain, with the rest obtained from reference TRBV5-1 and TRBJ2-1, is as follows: KAGVTQTPRYLIKTRGQQVTLSCSPISGHRSVSWYQQTPGQGLQFLFEYFSETQRNKGNFPGRFSGRQFSNSRSEMNVSTLELGDSALYLCASSTQGAGGPWNEQFFGPGTRLTVL.

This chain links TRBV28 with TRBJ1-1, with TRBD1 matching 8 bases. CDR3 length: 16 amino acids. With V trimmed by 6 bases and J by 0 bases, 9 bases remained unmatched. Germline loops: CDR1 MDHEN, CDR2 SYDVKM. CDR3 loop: CASRPRGQGVNTEAFF. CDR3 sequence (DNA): TGTGCCAGCAGGCCCAGGGGGCAGGGGGTGAACACTGAAGCTTTCTTT.

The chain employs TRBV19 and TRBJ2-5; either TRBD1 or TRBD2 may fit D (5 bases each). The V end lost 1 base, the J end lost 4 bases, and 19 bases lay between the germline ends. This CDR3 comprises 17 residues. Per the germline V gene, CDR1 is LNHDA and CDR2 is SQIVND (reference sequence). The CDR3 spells CASSIGGLARRGETQYF. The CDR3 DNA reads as TGTGCCAGTAGTATAGGGGGCCTAGCCAGACGGGGAGAGACCCAGTACTTC.

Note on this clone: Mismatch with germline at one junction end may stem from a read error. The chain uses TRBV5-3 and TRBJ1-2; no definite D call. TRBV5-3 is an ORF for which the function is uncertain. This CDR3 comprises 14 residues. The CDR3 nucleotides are TGTGCCAGAGGCTTACGACCGGTTAACTATGGCTACACCTTC. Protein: CARGLRPVNYGYTF.

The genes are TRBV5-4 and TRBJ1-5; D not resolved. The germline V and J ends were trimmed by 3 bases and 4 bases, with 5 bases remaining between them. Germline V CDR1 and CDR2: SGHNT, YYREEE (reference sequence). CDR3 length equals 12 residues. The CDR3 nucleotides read TGTGCCAGCAGCTCCCCTAATCAGCCCCAGCATTTT. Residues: CASSSPNQPQHF.

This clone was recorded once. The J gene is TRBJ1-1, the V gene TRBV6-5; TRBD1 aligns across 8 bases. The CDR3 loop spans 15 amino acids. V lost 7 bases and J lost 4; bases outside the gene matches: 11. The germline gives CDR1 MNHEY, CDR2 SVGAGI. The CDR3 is CASTPMTGVVTEAFF. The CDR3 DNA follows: TGTGCCAGCACCCCGATGACAGGGGTGGTCACTGAAGCTTTCTTT.

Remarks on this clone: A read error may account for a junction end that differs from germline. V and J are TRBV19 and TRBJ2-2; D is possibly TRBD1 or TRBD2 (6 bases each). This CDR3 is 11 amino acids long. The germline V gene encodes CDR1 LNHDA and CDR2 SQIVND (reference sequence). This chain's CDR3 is CASSAGGGLFF. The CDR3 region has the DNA TGTGCCAGTAGCGCCGGAGGGGGGCTGTTTTTT.